This paragraph covers one TCR beta chain sequence. This clone was detected a few times. Its specific antigen is unknown. Base qualities are not recorded, but no much larger clone differs from it by a single base. The same CDR3 arises from other DNA sequences in this sample as well. This entry comes from a study of beta chain features in type 1 diabetes (dated by TCRdb to the late 2010s). Describing the broader study: Patients and healthy donors did not differ in mean age, gender distribution, total cell number or subset yield. In the study, TCRB repertoires of sorted circulating CD4+ T cell subsets from recently diagnosed type 1 diabetes patients were compared with those of matched healthy donors. Regulatory and stem cell-like memory subsets were obtained from only 8 patients and roughly eight healthy donors, while naive and central memory subsets were obtained from all 30 or so donors. A total of about 100 million sorted cells were examined across all samples, and RNA yield correlated strongly with the number of cells per subset. Broad study findings and their caveats: In all four CD4+ subsets, TCRB CDR3 length was moderately but significantly shorter in type 1 diabetes patients. Because cDNA was sequenced instead of genomic DNA, activated cells with high expression could be over-represented, although the groups did not differ in activation or CD3 levels. At VDJ recombination sites, patients with type 1 diabetes made fewer insertions and deleted more nucleotides, a pattern implying thymic rearrangement abnormalities. HLA sub-analyses involved small numbers of individuals, so any influence of HLA type on TCRB rearrangement remained unresolved. Shorter templates might be favored by PCR, yet because patient and control samples were amplified and corrected together, any such skew would affect both groups equally. The naive, central memory and regulatory TCRB repertoires appeared to resemble one another more closely among patients than among healthy donors.

Each donor gave one peripheral blood draw, about 110 mL on average, collected into heparinised tubes. Using a panel that included CD45RO, CCR7, CD25, CD127, CD95 and CD27, naive, central memory, regulatory and stem cell-like memory CD4+ T cells were sorted on a BD FACSAria II. A purity above 95% was achieved for all sorted populations. PBMCs were isolated right away by Lymphoprep density gradient centrifugation and were stained directly, without culture. To minimize batch effects, samples were stained and sorted in pairs, one healthy donor with one patient per experiment. All of the isolated RNA was reverse transcribed with the High Capacity cDNA Reverse Transcription Kit, so expressed TCRB transcripts were sequenced. Deep immunoSEQ sequencing was performed on naive, central memory and regulatory T cell samples, with an average of roughly 3.3 million total reads per sample. Sorted cells were lysed in RLT buffer, and RNA was extracted using DNase-treated RNeasy Micro or Mini kits according to cell number. To prevent cross-contamination, each cell subset was processed individually, whereas patient and healthy donor samples were processed jointly. Using the immunoSEQ multiplex PCR, TCRB sequences were amplified from cDNA into 87-bp fragments spanning the CDR3 region. Sequencing of the amplicons was done on the Illumina HiSeq platform. As for the original processing: PCR bias was computationally corrected using synthetic template baselines, reads within Hamming distance 2 were collapsed, and singletons that could not be merged were discarded. Reads were aligned against IMGT to assign V, D and J genes, CDR3 length and insertions or deletions at six rearrangement sites. Within each subset, clonotype counts were normalized to sorted cell number, and only after that were true diversity and Gini coefficients computed with the tcR R package. The overlap coefficient, calculated on TCRB nucleotide sequences, was used to measure repertoire sharing. Out-of-frame TCRB sequences from naive cells were analyzed to stand in for the pre-selection repertoire. This immuneACCESS table, as held by TCRdb, lists in-frame sequences with V and J called but not all clones. Of the missing ones, under half trace to an unresolved V gene in checked studies; the others have no known cause. That table is the source of V, J and clone size, and D and trimming were worked out from the DNA. Within this sample are 300,000 to 450,000 clones, with around 19% of them counted one time only. Approximately 0.046% of the sample is in the top ten clones.

The CDR3, from cysteine to phenylalanine, totals 12 residues. The entry retains the CDR3 DNA only, 36 bases that are in frame from base 1. The junction shows trimming of 1 base on V and 4 bases on J, plus 3 bases between the germline ends. The germline V gene specifies SGHTA as CDR1 and FQGNSA as CDR2. The sequenced material came from naive CD4+ T cells from blood. The sample's cell subset or site label, decoded: true naive CD4+ T cells. The TCR comes from a young woman in good health. Rearrangement joined TRBV7-2 to TRBJ2-3, with the D gene uncertain. The DNA sequence follows: TGTGCCAGCAGCTTAGACTCAGATACGCAGTATTTT. Translated, it gives CASSLDSDTQYF.